These 31 T cell receptor beta chains share one sample of origin, sequenced in a study of Ad26.COV2.S vaccination and SARS-CoV-2 variants. Regarding treatment: around 19 received Ad26.COV2.S at low or high dose, single or two shots; about 5 received placebo; per-sample allocation not given. Sampling occurred on day 63 after the first vaccine or placebo injection. Clones were read by immunoSEQ multiplex PCR, and TCRdb kept only the in-frame ones, dropping some. The sample comprises around 450,000 clones, approximately 88% of which are singletons, and about 3.6% rests with the top ten. Specimen: peripheral blood, collected in a trial of Ad26.COV2.S vaccine versus placebo. The receptors come from a person aged 18-60 years who received the Ad26.COV2.S COVID-19 vaccine or a placebo.

This clone has only one observation. The chain carries TRBV25-1 and TRBJ2-5; no firm D call. This CDR3 spans 14 amino acids. The V end was cut by 4 bases, the J end by 2 bases, with 11 bases between. Germline CDR1 is MGHDK and CDR2 is SYGVNS. CDR3 loop: CASSGPTQQETQYF. The CDR3 DNA follows: TGTGCCAGCAGTGGGCCAACCCAACAAGAGACCCAGTACTTC.

V and J are TRBV27 and TRBJ1-4, with a weak D call TRBD1 (6 bases). Looked up from germline, CDR1 is MNHEY and CDR2 is SMNVEV (reference sequence). The CDR3 consists of 14 residues. Trimming cost V 6 bases and J 6 bases, with 14 bases left between them. In DNA, the CDR3 is TGTGCCAGCAGGGCGGTACAGGGATATGAAAAACTGTTTTTT. Amino acids: CASRAVQGYEKLFF.

The chain joins TRBV9 to TRBJ2-5, with 8 nucleotides matching TRBD2. Germline V gene sequence: CDR1 SGDLS, CDR2 YYNGEE. J was trimmed by 2 bases and V by 6 bases; bases with no gene match: 6. This CDR3 has 14 residues. CDR3 sequence: CASNSGKIQETQYF. The CDR3, as DNA: TGTGCCAGCAATAGCGGGAAGATTCAAGAGACCCAGTACTTC.

The table lists this clone with a count of one. The V and J genes are TRBV10-3 and TRBJ1-6; a weak D match, TRBD1 (6 bases). From germline, CDR1 is ENHRY and CDR2 SYGVKD. CDR3 length: 16 amino acids. Trimming removed 3 bases from V and 1 base from J, with 10 bases in between. The CDR3 DNA reads TGTGCCATCAGTGAAGGGACACCTTCCTATAATTCACCCCTCCACTTT. Residues: CAISEGTPSYNSPLHF.

This chain joins TRBV6-5 and TRBJ1-4; the D is unclear. This CDR3 is built from 14 residues. Trimming pared 6 bases from V and 11 bases from J, leaving 19 bases between. Germline-derived CDR1 and CDR2 are MNHEY and SVGAGI. CDR3 region: CASSPPRADGKLFF. DNA for the CDR3: TGTGCCAGCAGCCCCCCGAGGGCCGACGGGAAACTGTTTTTT.

This chain connects TRBV13 to TRBJ2-7; no reliable D call. CDR3 length: 12 amino acids. Deletions cut 0 bases from V and 5 bases from J, with 5 bases between. Per the germline V gene, CDR1 is PRHDT and CDR2 is FYEKMQ (reference sequence). This CDR3 is CASSLGSHEQYF. The CDR3 DNA follows: TGTGCCAGCAGCTTAGGTAGCCACGAGCAGTACTTC.

This clone was seen only a few times. V gene TRBV6-5 combines with J gene TRBJ2-7; D unclear. This CDR3 region has 14 residues. V lost 0 bases, J lost 3 bases, and 9 bases lay in between. Germline V CDR1 and CDR2: MNHEY, SVGAGI. The chain's CDR3 is CASSYSRHHYEQYF. The CDR3 DNA sequence: TGTGCCAGCAGTTACTCGCGACACCACTACGAGCAGTACTTC.

The chain employs TRBV16 and TRBJ1-1, with 7 bases fitting TRBD1. With V trimmed by 3 bases and J by 1 base, 2 bases remained unmatched. This CDR3 has 14 amino acids. Germline CDR1 reads KGHSY; CDR2 reads FQNENV. CDR3 bases: TGTGCCAGCAGCCAGGGACAGCCGAACACTGAAGCTTTCTTT. This encodes CASSQGQPNTEAFF.

This chain joins TRBV19 and TRBJ2-4; TRBD2 matches at 8 bases. The CDR3 has 16 residues. J lost 0 bases, V lost 6 bases, and 7 bases had no gene match. The germline V gene encodes CDR1 LNHDA and CDR2 SQIVND (reference sequence). CDR3 sequence (DNA): TGTGCCAGTAGCGAGCGGGGGTTACTAGCCAAAAACATTCAGTACTTC. It encodes CASSERGLLAKNIQYF.

V and J are TRBV6-5 and TRBJ2-3, with D hard to call. This CDR3 region has 13 residues. V was cut by 8 bases and J by 6 bases, with 15 bases left in between. Germline CDR1 is MNHEY and CDR2 is SVGAGI. The CDR3 reads CASGVEVDDTQYF. CDR3 DNA: TGTGCCAGCGGGGTTGAGGTTGACGATACGCAGTATTTT.

The V gene is TRBV5-4, the J gene TRBJ2-7; D is unresolved. This CDR3 is 13 amino acids long. Germline CDR1 SGHNT, CDR2 YYREEE (reference sequence). The germline V and J ends were trimmed by 0 bases and 1 base, with 5 bases remaining between them. CDR3 in amino acids: CASSLGSSYEQYF. The CDR3 DNA reads as TGTGCCAGCAGCTTGGGTTCGTCCTACGAGCAGTACTTC. Complete variable domain (other parts from reference TRBV5-4 and TRBJ2-7): ETGVTQSPTHLIKTRGQQVTLRCSSQSGHNTVSWYQQALGQGPQFIFQYYREEENGRGNFPPRFSGLQFPNYSSELNVNALELDDSALYLCASSLGSSYEQYFGPGTRLTVT.

This clone has only one observation. The chain uses TRBV29-1 and TRBJ2-5; D is possibly TRBD1 (6 bases). This CDR3 contains 14 residues. CDR1 is SQVTM and CDR2 is ANQGSEA in the germline V gene. Trimming took off 5 bases at V and 2 bases at J, with 15 bases between the two ends. The CDR3 DNA reads as TGCAGCGTTATTCTTGACAGGCTTCAAGAGACCCAGTACTTC. It encodes CSVILDRLQETQYF.

J is TRBJ2-2 and V is TRBV6-5; unclear D gene. V was cut by 8 bases and J by 4 bases, with 14 bases left in between. This CDR3 is built from 14 residues. CDR1 and CDR2 from the germline V gene are MNHEY and SVGAGI. The CDR3 DNA follows: TGTGCCAGCGCCCTTCGGACGAGCACCGGGGAGCTGTTTTTT. It specifies CASALRTSTGELFF.

This chain joins TRBV11-2 and TRBJ2-3; no clear D. Germline V gene lookup returns CDR1 SGHAT and CDR2 FQNNGV. The CDR3 spans 13 residues. V was trimmed by 1 base and J by 5 bases, leaving 7 bases between them. The CDR3 DNA follows: TGTGCCAGCAGCTTAGGAGCTGTAGATACGCAGTATTTT. Its protein is CASSLGAVDTQYF.

The J gene is TRBJ2-3, the V gene TRBV3-1 (or the pseudogene TRBV3-2), with 8 nucleotides matching TRBD2. The CDR3 consists of 15 residues. V was pared by 5 bases and J by 4 bases, with 8 bases of the junction left unmatched. Germline CDR1 LGHDT, CDR2 YNNKEL (reference sequence). This CDR3 reads CASSDGGGRADTQYF. CDR3 coding DNA: TGTGCCAGCAGCGACGGGGGGGGAAGGGCAGATACGCAGTATTTT.

The CDR3 spells CASSLNRGALGANVLTF. CDR3 DNA sequence: TGTGCCAGCAGCTTAAACCGGGGGGCGCTAGGGGCCAACGTCCTGACTTTC. The chain joins TRBV5-4 to TRBJ2-6; TRBD2 might be the D (7 bases). In germline, CDR1 is SGHNT, CDR2 YYREEE (reference sequence). Between the trimmed V and J ends, which lost 2 bases and 4 bases, there was a span of 16 bases. This CDR3 region has 17 residues. Variable domain in full (rest from reference TRBV5-4 and TRBJ2-6): ETGVTQSPTHLIKTRGQQVTLRCSSQSGHNTVSWYQQALGQGPQFIFQYYREEENGRGNFPPRFSGLQFPNYSSELNVNALELDDSALYLCASSLNRGALGANVLTFGAGSRLTVL.

The rearrangement links TRBV12-3 or TRBV12-4 to TRBJ2-7; 7 nucleotides line up with TRBD2. This CDR3 comprises 13 residues. The trim removed 5 bases at V and 3 bases at J, leaving 4 bases unmatched. CDR3 region: CASSPRDYYEQYF. In DNA form, the CDR3 reads TGTGCCAGCAGTCCGCGGGACTACTACGAGCAGTACTTC.

J is TRBJ2-1 and V is TRBV6-5; D not resolved. Between the trimmed V and J ends, which lost 0 bases and 3 bases, there was a span of 12 bases. CDR1 and CDR2 (germline): MNHEY, SVGAGI. The CDR3 spans 16 residues. This chain's CDR3 is CASSYSSRLGYNEQFF. The CDR3 region has the DNA TGTGCCAGCAGTTACTCGTCCAGACTTGGCTACAATGAGCAGTTCTTC.

The gene calls are TRBV6-2 or TRBV6-3 and TRBJ1-1, with 7 bases that match TRBD1. This CDR3 comprises 13 residues. Looked up from germline, CDR1 is MNHEY and CDR2 is SVGEGT. Trimming took 6 bases from V and 7 from J; bases not matched to a gene: 8. The chain's CDR3 is CASSTDRNFEAFF. The CDR3 coding sequence is TGTGCCAGCAGCACGGACAGGAATTTTGAAGCTTTCTTT.

The rearrangement uses TRBV5-1 and TRBJ1-4; no clear D gene. This CDR3 has 14 residues. The germline CDR1 and CDR2 sequences are SGHRS and YFSETQ. V lost 0 bases to trimming and J lost 3 bases, with 6 bases between them. In DNA form, the CDR3 reads TGCGCCAGCAGCTTGGATGCGGCTAATGAAAAACTGTTTTTT. Protein sequence: CASSLDAANEKLFF.

V usage is TRBV19 and J usage is TRBJ1-6; 8 bases map to TRBD1. In germline, CDR1 is LNHDA, CDR2 SQIVND (reference sequence). Trimming cost V 7 bases and J 7 bases; bases outside gene matches: 9. This CDR3 has 15 residues. The CDR3 nucleotides are TGTGCCAGTACCATTTCCGACAGGGGAAATTCACCCCTCCACTTT. This codes for CASTISDRGNSPLHF.

This chain joins TRBV19 and TRBJ2-5, with D hard to call. The germline V gene has CDR1 LNHDA and CDR2 SQIVND (reference sequence). The CDR3 contains 13 residues. V dropped 5 bases and J dropped 2 bases, with 9 bases sitting between them. This CDR3 reads CASSQALQETQYF. The DNA for the CDR3 is TGTGCCAGTAGTCAGGCGCTACAAGAGACCCAGTACTTC.

The V gene is TRBV2, the J gene TRBJ2-5, with 8 bases that match TRBD1. CDR1 and CDR2 (germline): SNHLY, FYNNEI. V dropped 3 bases and J dropped 3; count of bases not matched to a gene: 3. This CDR3 comprises 14 residues. CDR3 sequence reads: CASSEPGGKETQYF. CDR3 DNA: TGTGCCAGCAGTGAGCCAGGGGGCAAAGAGACCCAGTACTTC.

The chain links TRBV7-6 to TRBJ2-6; no clear D gene. The ends were cut back, 1 base at V and 2 bases at J, with 9 bases in the middle. In germline, CDR1 is SGHVS, CDR2 FNYEAQ. The CDR3 sequence is 16 residues long. DNA of the CDR3: TGTGCCAGCAGCTTAGTGGCGGTCCCTGGGGCCAACGTCCTGACTTTC. This sequence encodes CASSLVAVPGANVLTF.

DNA of the CDR3: TGTGCCAGCAGCTCCACGTGGGAGGGGTCCTACGAGCAGTACTTC. Amino acids: CASSSTWEGSYEQYF. The chain is built from TRBV7-6 and TRBJ2-7; TRBD2 matches 7 bases. CDR1 is SGHVS and CDR2 is FNYEAQ in the germline V gene. The CDR3 covers 15 residues. J lost 1 base, V lost 4 bases, and 7 bases had no gene match.

The chain couples TRBV28 to TRBJ1-6; 7 bases map to TRBD1. After removal of 6 bases from V and 7 bases from J, the junction contained 6 bases not matched to a gene. CDR3 size: 14 residues. The germline V gene has CDR1 MDHEN and CDR2 SYDVKM. The CDR3: CASSPGQRNSPLHF. CDR3 nucleotide sequence: TGTGCCAGCAGCCCGGGACAGAGAAATTCACCCCTCCACTTT.

CDR3 nucleotide sequence: TGTGCCAGTAGTACAGCATTGGACAGGGGCTACATTCAGTACTTC. Translated: CASSTALDRGYIQYF. The chain couples TRBV19 to TRBJ2-4; 9 bases agree with TRBD1. Germline CDR1 is LNHDA and CDR2 is SQIVND (reference sequence). The CDR3 has 15 amino acids. Trimming at V came to 4 bases and at J to 8 bases, leaving 9 bases not matched to a gene.

J is TRBJ1-3 and V is TRBV11-2; D remains ambiguous. V shed 3 bases and J shed 2 bases, with 8 bases lying between them. Germline CDR1 reads SGHAT; CDR2 reads FQNNGV. The CDR3 is 14 residues long. The CDR3 DNA is TGTGCCAGCAGCTTTGGCGCTACTGGAAACACCATATATTTT. It translates to CASSFGATGNTIYF.

V usage is TRBV6-6 and J usage is TRBJ2-7, with 10 bases that match TRBD2. The CDR3 sequence is 16 residues long. CDR1 is MNHNY, CDR2 SVGAGI, per germline (reference sequence). With 5 bases clipped from V and 0 bases from J, the junction kept 7 bases outside the gene matches. The CDR3 nucleotides are TGTGCCAGCAGTGCAATCTCTAGCGGGGGCTCCTACGAGCAGTACTTC. Translation: CASSAISSGGSYEQYF.

The V call is TRBV29-1, the J call TRBJ1-5, with D tentatively TRBD1 (6 bases). The CDR3 is 14 amino acids. CDR1 SQVTM and CDR2 ANQGSEA come from the germline V gene. The V gene lost 7 bases and the J gene lost 0 bases, with 13 bases spanning the gap. CDR3 protein: CSASTGSSNQPQHF. The CDR3 DNA reads TGCAGCGCATCGACAGGCTCTAGCAATCAGCCCCAGCATTTT. The full variable domain, its missing parts supplied by reference TRBV29-1 and TRBJ1-5, is SAVISQKPSRDICQRGTSLTIQCQVDSQVTMMFWYRQQPGQSLTLIATANQGSEATYESGFVIDKFPISRPNLTFSTLTVSNMSPEDSSIYLCSASTGSSNQPQHFGDGTRLSIL.

V and J are TRBV7-8 and TRBJ2-3; D is uncertain. Germline V lookup: CDR1 SGHVS, CDR2 FQNEAQ. The CDR3 loop spans 14 amino acids. V was clipped by 3 bases and J by 3 bases, with 10 bases between them. This chain's CDR3 is CASSLGPPTDTQYF. In DNA, the CDR3 is TGTGCCAGCAGCTTGGGCCCGCCAACAGATACGCAGTATTTT.